This entry features one T cell receptor beta chain sequence. Its antigen is currently unknown. This record belongs to a study of CD8+ T cells in alopecia areata. Study results and caveats: Sequencing of scalp samples also includes resident alphabeta T cells from normal skin. Affected lesional scalp, above all in alopecia totalis/universalis, was more clonal than normal scalp. Possibly as an HLA-related effect, TCR sharing across patients appeared less clear than in mice.

RNA extraction and reverse transcription yielded cDNA as sequencing template. Clones were read by immunoSEQ multiplex PCR, and TCRdb kept only the in-frame ones, dropping some. Of roughly 150,000 clones listed, 55% are singletons. J gave up 9 bases and V 6 bases, and 7 bases lay outside the gene matches. Germline V gene data show CDR1 as SQVTM and CDR2 as ANQGSEA. This CDR3 comprises 14 residues. Isolation of CD4+ and CD8+ T cells from PBMCs was achieved by sorting. Input material: CD4+ T cells sorted from blood. The chain employs TRBV29-1 and TRBJ2-1, with TRBD2 matching over 14 bases. This TCR was recovered from a human donor in good health. The CDR3 bases are TGCAGCGTGGGACTAGCGGGAGTCCCGACTGAGCAGTTCTTC. It translates to CSVGLAGVPTEQFF.